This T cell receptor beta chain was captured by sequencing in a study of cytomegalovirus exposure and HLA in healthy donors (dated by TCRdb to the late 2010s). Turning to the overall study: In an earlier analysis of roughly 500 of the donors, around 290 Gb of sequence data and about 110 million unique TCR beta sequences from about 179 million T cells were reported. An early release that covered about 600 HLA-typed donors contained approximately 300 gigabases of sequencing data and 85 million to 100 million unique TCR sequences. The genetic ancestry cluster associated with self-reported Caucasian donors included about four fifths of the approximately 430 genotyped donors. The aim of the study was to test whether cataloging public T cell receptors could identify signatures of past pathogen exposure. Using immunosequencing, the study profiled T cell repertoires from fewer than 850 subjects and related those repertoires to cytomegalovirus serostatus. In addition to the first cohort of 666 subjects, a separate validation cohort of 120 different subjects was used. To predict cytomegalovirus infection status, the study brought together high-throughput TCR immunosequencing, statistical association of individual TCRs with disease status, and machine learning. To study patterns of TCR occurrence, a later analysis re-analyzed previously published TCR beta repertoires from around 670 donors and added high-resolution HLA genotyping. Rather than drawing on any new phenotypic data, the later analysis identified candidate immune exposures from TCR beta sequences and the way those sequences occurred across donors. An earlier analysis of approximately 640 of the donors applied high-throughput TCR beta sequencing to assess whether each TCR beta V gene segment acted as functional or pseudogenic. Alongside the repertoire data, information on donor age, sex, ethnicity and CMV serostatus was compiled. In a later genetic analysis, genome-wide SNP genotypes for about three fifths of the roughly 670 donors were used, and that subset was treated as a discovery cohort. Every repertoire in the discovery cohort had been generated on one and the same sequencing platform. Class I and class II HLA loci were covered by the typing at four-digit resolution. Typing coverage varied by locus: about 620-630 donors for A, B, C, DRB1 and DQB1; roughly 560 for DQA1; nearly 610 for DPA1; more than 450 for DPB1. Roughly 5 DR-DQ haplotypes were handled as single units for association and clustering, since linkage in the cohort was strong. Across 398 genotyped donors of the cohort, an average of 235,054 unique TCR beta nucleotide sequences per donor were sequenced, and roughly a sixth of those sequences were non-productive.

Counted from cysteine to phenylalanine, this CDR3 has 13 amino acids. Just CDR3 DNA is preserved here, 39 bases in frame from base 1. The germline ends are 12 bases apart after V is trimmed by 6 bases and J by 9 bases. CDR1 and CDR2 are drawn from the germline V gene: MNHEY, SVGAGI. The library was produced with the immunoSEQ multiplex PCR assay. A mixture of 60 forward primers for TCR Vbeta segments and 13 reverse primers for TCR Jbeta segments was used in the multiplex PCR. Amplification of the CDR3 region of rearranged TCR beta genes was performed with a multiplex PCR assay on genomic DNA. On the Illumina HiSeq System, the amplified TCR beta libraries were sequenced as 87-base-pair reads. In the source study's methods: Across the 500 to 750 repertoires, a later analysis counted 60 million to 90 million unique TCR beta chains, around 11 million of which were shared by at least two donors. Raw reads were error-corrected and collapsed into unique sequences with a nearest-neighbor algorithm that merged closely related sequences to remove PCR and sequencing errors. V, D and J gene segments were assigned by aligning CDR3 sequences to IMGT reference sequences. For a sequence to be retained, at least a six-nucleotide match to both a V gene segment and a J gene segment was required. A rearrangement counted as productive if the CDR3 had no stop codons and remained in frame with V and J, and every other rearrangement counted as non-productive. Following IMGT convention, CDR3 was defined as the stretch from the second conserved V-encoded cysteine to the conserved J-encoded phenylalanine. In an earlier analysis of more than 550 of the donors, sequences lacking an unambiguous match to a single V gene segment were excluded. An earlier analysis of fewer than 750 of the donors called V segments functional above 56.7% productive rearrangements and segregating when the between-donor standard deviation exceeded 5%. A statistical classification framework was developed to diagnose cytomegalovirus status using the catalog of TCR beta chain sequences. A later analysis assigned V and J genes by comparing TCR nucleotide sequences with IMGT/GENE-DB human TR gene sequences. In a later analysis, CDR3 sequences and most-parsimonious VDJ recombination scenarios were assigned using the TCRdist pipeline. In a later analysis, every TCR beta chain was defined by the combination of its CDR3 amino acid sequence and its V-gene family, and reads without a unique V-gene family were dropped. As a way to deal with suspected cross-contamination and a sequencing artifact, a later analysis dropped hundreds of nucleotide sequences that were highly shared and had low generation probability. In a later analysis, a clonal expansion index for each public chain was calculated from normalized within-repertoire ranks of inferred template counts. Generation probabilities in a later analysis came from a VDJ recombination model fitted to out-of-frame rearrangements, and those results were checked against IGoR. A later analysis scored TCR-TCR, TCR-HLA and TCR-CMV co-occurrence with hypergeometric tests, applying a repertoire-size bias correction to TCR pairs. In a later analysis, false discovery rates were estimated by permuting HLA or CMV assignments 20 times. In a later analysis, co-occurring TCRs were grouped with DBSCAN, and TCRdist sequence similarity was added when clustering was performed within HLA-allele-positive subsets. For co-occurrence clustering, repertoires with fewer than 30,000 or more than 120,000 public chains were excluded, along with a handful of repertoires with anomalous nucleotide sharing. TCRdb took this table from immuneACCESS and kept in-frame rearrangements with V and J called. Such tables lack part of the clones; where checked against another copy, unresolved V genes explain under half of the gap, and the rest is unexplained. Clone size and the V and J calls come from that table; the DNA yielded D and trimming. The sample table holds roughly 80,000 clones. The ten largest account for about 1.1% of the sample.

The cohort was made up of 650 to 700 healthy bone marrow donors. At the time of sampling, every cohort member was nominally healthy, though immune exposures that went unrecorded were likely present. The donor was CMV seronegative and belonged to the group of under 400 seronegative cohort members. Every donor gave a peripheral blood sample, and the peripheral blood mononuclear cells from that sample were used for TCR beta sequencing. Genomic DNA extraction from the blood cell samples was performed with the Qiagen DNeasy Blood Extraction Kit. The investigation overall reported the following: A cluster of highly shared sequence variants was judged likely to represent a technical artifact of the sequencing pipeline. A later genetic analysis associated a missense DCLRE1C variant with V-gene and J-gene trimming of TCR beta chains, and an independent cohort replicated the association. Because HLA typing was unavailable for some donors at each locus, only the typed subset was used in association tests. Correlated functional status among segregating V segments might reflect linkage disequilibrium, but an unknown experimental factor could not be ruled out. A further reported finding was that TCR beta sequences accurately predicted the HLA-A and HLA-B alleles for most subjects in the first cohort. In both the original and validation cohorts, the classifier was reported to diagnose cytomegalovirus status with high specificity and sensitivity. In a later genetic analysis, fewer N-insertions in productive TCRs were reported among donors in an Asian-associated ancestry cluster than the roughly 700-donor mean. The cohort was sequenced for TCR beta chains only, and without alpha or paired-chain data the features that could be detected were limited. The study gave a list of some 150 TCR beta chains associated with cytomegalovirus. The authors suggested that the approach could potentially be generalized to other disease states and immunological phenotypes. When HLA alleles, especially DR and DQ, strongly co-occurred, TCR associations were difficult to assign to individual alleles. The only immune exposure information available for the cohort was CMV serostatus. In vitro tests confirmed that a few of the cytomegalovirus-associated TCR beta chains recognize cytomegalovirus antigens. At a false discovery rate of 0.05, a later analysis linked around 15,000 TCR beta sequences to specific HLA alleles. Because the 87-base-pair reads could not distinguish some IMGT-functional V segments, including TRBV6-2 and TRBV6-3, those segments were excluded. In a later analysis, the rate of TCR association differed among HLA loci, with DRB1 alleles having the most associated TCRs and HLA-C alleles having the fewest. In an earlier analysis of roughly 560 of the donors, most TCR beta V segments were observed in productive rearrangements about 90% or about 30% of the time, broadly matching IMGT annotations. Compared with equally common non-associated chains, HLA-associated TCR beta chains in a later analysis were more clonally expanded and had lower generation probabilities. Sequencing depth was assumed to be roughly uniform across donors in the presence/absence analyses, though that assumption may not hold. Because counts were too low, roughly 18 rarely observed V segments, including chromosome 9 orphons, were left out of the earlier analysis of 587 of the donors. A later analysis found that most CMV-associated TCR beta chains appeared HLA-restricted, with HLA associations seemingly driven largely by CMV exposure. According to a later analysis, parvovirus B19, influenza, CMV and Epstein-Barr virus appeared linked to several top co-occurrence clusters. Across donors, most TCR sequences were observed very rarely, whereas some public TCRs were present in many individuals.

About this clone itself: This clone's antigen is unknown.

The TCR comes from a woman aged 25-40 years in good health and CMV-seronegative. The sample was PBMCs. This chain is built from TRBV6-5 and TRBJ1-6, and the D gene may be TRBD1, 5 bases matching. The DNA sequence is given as TGTGCCAGCAGGGAAGGGGTTCGTTCACCCCTCCACTTT. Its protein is CASREGVRSPLHF.